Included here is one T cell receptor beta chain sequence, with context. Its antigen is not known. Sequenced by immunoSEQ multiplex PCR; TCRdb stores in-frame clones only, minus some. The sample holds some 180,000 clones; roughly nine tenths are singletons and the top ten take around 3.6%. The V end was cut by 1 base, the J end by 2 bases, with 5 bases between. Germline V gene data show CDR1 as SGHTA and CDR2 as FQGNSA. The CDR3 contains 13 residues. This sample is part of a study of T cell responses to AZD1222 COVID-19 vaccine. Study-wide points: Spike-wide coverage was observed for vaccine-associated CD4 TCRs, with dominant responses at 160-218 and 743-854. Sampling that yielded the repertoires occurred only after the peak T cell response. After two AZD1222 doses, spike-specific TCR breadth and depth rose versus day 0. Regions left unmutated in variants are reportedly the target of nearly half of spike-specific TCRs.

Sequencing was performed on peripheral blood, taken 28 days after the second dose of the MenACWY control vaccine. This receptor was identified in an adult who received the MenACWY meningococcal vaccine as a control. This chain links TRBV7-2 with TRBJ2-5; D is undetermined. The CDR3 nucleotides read TGTGCCAGCAGCTTAGTGCCACAAGAGACCCAGTACTTC. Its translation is CASSLVPQETQYF.